Presented here are 19 T cell receptor beta chains from one specimen sequenced in a study of monozygotic twins with inflammatory bowel disease. Using the 5' RACE reads, TCRdb records one entry per CDR3 protein without DNA. The sample's table shows 400,000 or so distinct CDR3 sequences. Sequenced input: blood. These receptors all stem from a human donor with ulcerative colitis or Crohn's disease, or a healthy co-twin of an affected twin (not recorded which).

The CDR3 sequence: CSVPGQGSSYNEQFF. The chain has TRBV29-1 and TRBJ2-1; the TRBD1 assignment by TCRdb is unverifiable without DNA. This CDR3 is 15 amino acids long. From germline, CDR1 is SQVTM and CDR2 ANQGSEA.

The chain couples TRBV7-9 to TRBJ2-1. Looked up from germline, CDR1 is SEHNR and CDR2 is FQNEAQ (reference sequence). This CDR3 is built from 16 residues. CDR3 amino acids: CASSARAGAPWNEQFF.

This chain connects TRBV7-2 to TRBJ2-3; TCRdb lists TRBD1, though no DNA is available to test this call. The CDR3 consists of 13 residues. The germline V gene encodes CDR1 SGHTA and CDR2 FQGNSA. CDR3 in amino acids: CASRSPPTDTQYF.

This sequence joins TRBV29-1 and TRBJ1-2; TCRdb names TRBD1, which stays unverified in the absence of DNA. There are 14 residues in the CDR3. CDR1 SQVTM and CDR2 ANQGSEA come from the germline V gene. The CDR3 spells CSVVGVSTNYGYTF.

The chain carries TRBV7-6 and TRBJ1-1. The CDR3 consists of 13 residues. Germline lookup yields CDR1 SGHVS and CDR2 FNYEAQ. CDR3 residues: CASSGPVNTEAFF.

The chain joins TRBV7-2 to TRBJ1-2. This CDR3 is 14 amino acids long. CDR1 is SGHTA, CDR2 FQGNSA, per germline. The CDR3 protein is CASSQGYAYYGYTF.

This chain connects TRBV21-1 to TRBJ1-3. TRBV21-1 is listed as a pseudogene. The length of the CDR3 is 14 residues. CDR3 in amino acids: CASSRAHSGNTIYF.

The chain has TRBV7-2 and TRBJ1-5; the D call of TRBD1 rests on TCRdb alone, since no DNA is present to check it. The CDR3 runs 16 residues. The germline V gene encodes CDR1 SGHTA and CDR2 FQGNSA. The CDR3: CASSWGMGGRNQPQHF.

The rearrangement uses TRBV20-1 and TRBJ2-5; TCRdb's D call, TRBD1, is unchecked because there is no DNA. Per the germline V gene, CDR1 is DFQATT and CDR2 is SNEGSKA (reference sequence). This CDR3 is 16 amino acids long. CDR3: CSARDFIAGQQETQYF.

The chain employs TRBV11-3 and TRBJ2-1. CDR3 length equals 12 residues. Germline V gives CDR1 SGHNT, CDR2 YENEEA. CDR3 in amino acids: CASSPRNGEQFF.

J is TRBJ2-5 and V is TRBV7-6. The CDR3 runs to 16 residues. CDR1 is SGHVS and CDR2 is FNYEAQ in the germline V gene. CDR3 sequence: CASSLDSRRYQETQYF.

The chain employs TRBV18 and TRBJ2-2. The germline CDR1 and CDR2 sequences are KGHSH and LQKENI. The CDR3 spans 16 residues. CDR3 sequence reads: CASSPAASTVTGELFF.

The V call is TRBV6-1, the J call TRBJ2-7; TCRdb selects TRBD1, and the lack of DNA leaves this call unchecked. The CDR3 is made up of 14 amino acids. Germline values: CDR1 MNHNS, CDR2 SASEGT. The CDR3 spells CASSRGATSYEQYF.

This CDR3 reads CASSYPPGYEQYF. J is TRBJ2-7 and V is TRBV6-5; no DNA is available, so the TRBD1 call from TCRdb remains unchecked. This CDR3 region has 13 residues. The germline V gene has CDR1 MNHEY and CDR2 SVGAGI.

The chain has TRBV20-1 and TRBJ1-2; TCRdb proposes TRBD1, but this gene call is untestable without DNA. Germline CDR1 reads DFQATT; CDR2 reads SNEGSKA (reference sequence). This CDR3 contains 14 residues. The CDR3 region is CSALGQGALYGYTF.

This rearrangement joins TRBV14 to TRBJ1-2; as DNA is missing, the TRBD1 call by TCRdb cannot be tested. The CDR3 consists of 15 residues. Per the germline V gene, CDR1 is SGHDN and CDR2 is FVKESK. The CDR3: CASSQDHRGGSGYTF. Full variable domain (rest looked up from reference TRBV14 and TRBJ1-2): EAGVTQFPSHSVIEKGQTVTLRCDPISGHDNLYWYRRVMGKEIKFLLHFVKESKQDESGMPNNRFLAERTGGTYSTLKVQPAELEDSGVYFCASSQDHRGGSGYTFGSGTRLTVV.

The CDR3 loop is CASSLKRLNTGELFF. This chain connects TRBV27 to TRBJ2-2; checking the TCRdb D call of TRBD2 is not possible without DNA. The CDR3 is 15 residues long. Germline-derived CDR1 and CDR2 are MNHEY and SMNVEV (reference sequence).

This chain connects TRBV24-1 to TRBJ2-3; TCRdb gives TRBD2 as the D gene, but with no DNA this cannot be confirmed. Germline CDR1 is KGHDR and CDR2 is SFDVKD. The CDR3 length is 13 residues. This chain's CDR3 is CATSGGSMDTQYF.

The chain links TRBV7-3 to TRBJ2-3; the TCRdb call, TRBD1, lacks DNA for checking. CDR3 size: 14 residues. Germline assignment: CDR1 SGHTA and CDR2 FQGTGA. CDR3 in amino acids: CASSYDRYTDTQYF. The full variable domain, in which reference TRBV7-3 and TRBJ2-3 provide the parts outside the CDR3, is GAGVSQTPSNKVTEKGKYVELRCDPISGHTALYWYRQSLGQGPEFLIYFQGTGAADDSGLPNDRFFAVRPEGSVSTLKIQRTERGDSAVYLCASSYDRYTDTQYFGPGTRLTVL.